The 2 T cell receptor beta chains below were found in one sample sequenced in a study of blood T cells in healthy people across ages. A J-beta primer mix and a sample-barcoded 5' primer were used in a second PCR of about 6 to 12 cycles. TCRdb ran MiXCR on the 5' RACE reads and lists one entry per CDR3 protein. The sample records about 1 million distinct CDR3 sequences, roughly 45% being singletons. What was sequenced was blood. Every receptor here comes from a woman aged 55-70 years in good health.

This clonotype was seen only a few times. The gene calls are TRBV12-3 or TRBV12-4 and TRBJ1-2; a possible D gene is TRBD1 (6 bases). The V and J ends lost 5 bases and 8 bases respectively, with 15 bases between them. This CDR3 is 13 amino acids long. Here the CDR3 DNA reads TGTGCCAGCAGTACCTTCACCCAGGGGGGCTACACCTTC. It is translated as CASSTFTQGGYTF.

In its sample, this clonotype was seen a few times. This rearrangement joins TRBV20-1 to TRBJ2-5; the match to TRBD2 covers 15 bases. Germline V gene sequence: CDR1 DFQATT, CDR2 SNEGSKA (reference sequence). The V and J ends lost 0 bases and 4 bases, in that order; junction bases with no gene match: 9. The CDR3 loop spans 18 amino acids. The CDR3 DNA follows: TGCAGTGCTAGAGATTTCCCGGGACTAGCGGGAGGCCCAGAGACCCAGTACTTC. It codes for CSARDFPGLAGGPETQYF.